This paragraph reports one T cell receptor beta chain. Its antigen is still unknown. The sample is drawn from a study of T-cell memory formation after mild COVID-19. Study context: The study found TCR clusters largely donor specific. Study results and limitations: Confirmation of SARS-CoV-2 specificity was lacking for second-wave clones peaking day 37. Later expanders leaned toward CD4+, whereas clones contracting from day 15 to 85 were balanced CD4/CD8. Pre-infection memory already had some responding clones, implying cross-reactive memory joined.

Each CDR3 protein is one row after TCRdb ran MiXCR on the 5' RACE reads. The sample consists of approximately 210,000 distinct CDR3 sequences, about 18% of them appearing once. This TCR derives from an adult woman who had mild COVID-19 (a few samples of this study predate the infection). Cell type and time point are not known. The sequencing input was PBMCs or a T cell subset sorted from them (not recorded which).

Here the CDR3 reads CASSMTGQETQYF. Written as DNA, the CDR3 is TGTGCCAGCAGCATGACAGGCCAAGAGACCCAGTACTTC. The gene calls are TRBV6-5 and TRBJ2-5, with D possibly matching TRBD1 (6 bases). The CDR3 loop spans 13 amino acids. The germline V and J ends were trimmed by 6 bases and 1 base, with 9 bases remaining between them. Germline CDR1 and CDR2: MNHEY and SVGAGI.